The clone carrying this TCR beta chain showed up just a few times. Its antigen is not known. This CDR3 is built from 13 residues. Trimming cost V 5 bases and J 5 bases, with 10 bases left between them. From germline, CDR1 is MNHEY and CDR2 SMNVEV (reference sequence). Assay used: immunoSEQ multiplex PCR; TCRdb lists only in-frame clones, some missing. Among more than 100,000 clones listed, approximately 85% were seen once. The data originate from a study of T cell responses to AZD1222 COVID-19 vaccine. General study results and limits: Distributed over spike, vaccine-associated CD4 TCRs predominated at 160-218 and 743-854.

This rearrangement joins TRBV27 to TRBJ2-1, with D perhaps given as TRBD1 or TRBD2 (5 bases each). This receptor was identified in an adult who received the MenACWY meningococcal vaccine as a control. The material was peripheral blood, obtained 28 days after the second dose of the MenACWY control vaccine. The DNA of the CDR3 is TGTGCCAGCAGTATCGGGACCCACAATGAGCAGTTCTTC. Amino acid sequence: CASSIGTHNEQFF.